These 13 T cell receptor beta chains came from one sample sequenced in a study of cytomegalovirus exposure and HLA in healthy donors. TCRdb's copy holds only in-frame clones and misses some; the assay was immunoSEQ multiplex PCR. The table records about 95,000 clones, about 85% of them present only once. The sequencing sample was made of PBMCs. The receptors originated from a man aged 18 to 29 in good health and CMV-seropositive.

This clone was seen just once. The rearrangement links TRBV29-1 to TRBJ1-2; 7 bases map to TRBD1. CDR1 is SQVTM, CDR2 ANQGSEA, per germline. This CDR3 contains 12 residues. V lost 7 bases to trimming and J lost 3 bases; unmatched junction nucleotides: 5. CDR3 residues: CSAYTGDYGYTF. The DNA for the CDR3 is TGCAGCGCGTATACAGGGGACTATGGCTACACCTTC. Full variable domain (missing parts from reference TRBV29-1 and TRBJ1-2): SAVISQKPSRDICQRGTSLTIQCQVDSQVTMMFWYRQQPGQSLTLIATANQGSEATYESGFVIDKFPISRPNLTFSTLTVSNMSPEDSSIYLCSAYTGDYGYTFGSGTRLTVV.

In this sample, this clone turned up a few times. The genes are TRBV7-2 and TRBJ2-7, with 10 bases aligning to TRBD2. The CDR3 covers 15 residues. The ends lost 0 bases at V and 2 bases at J; junction bases unmatched: 1. Germline CDR1 reads SGHTA; CDR2 reads FQGNSA. The CDR3 bases are TGTGCCAGCAGCTTAGCCGGGACTAGCGCCTACGAGCAGTACTTC. Encoded protein: CASSLAGTSAYEQYF.

The J gene is TRBJ2-3, the V gene TRBV6-5, with TRBD2 matching over 8 bases. Germline V gene lookup returns CDR1 MNHEY and CDR2 SVGAGI. After removal of 6 bases from V and 2 bases from J, the junction contained 4 bases not matched to a gene. This CDR3 spans 14 amino acids. CDR3: CASRPGLVTDTQYF. The CDR3 DNA reads as TGTGCCAGCAGGCCGGGACTAGTCACAGATACGCAGTATTTT.

The V and J genes are TRBV4-1 and TRBJ1-1; no definite D call. The V and J ends lost 2 bases and 6 bases respectively, with 22 bases between them. Germline V gene sequence: CDR1 MGHRA, CDR2 YSYEKL. The CDR3 length is 17 residues. CDR3 sequence (DNA): TGCGCCAGCAGCCAACAACTGATTTGGGCCTCCGACCCTGAAGCTTTCTTT. Translated: CASSQQLIWASDPEAFF.

The chain links TRBV28 to TRBJ1-1; maybe TRBD1 (6 bases). Trimming shortened V by 3 bases and J by 6 bases, and 17 bases separated the two germline ends. CDR1 and CDR2 (germline): MDHEN, SYDVKM. The CDR3 length is 15 residues. The DNA of the CDR3 is TGTGCCAGCAGTTTGGCACAGCTAACAGGGCCTGAAGCTTTCTTT. The encoded protein is CASSLAQLTGPEAFF.

The V gene is TRBV28, the J gene TRBJ2-1, with D perhaps matching TRBD2 (6 bases). Trimming pared 7 bases from V and 8 bases from J, leaving 21 bases between. Per the germline V gene, CDR1 is MDHEN and CDR2 is SYDVKM. CDR3 length: 15 amino acids. CDR3 sequence: CASTPGDSTLDEQFF. The CDR3 DNA follows: TGTGCCAGCACCCCGGGGGACTCGACTTTGGATGAGCAGTTCTTC.

This clone came up once. This same CDR3 is encoded by further DNA sequences in the sample. The CDR3 loop reads CASRPGTGSNQPQHF. The CDR3 DNA reads TGTGCCAGCCGGCCCGGGACAGGTAGCAATCAGCCCCAGCATTTT. J is TRBJ1-5 and V is TRBV6-1; 8 bases match TRBD1. There are 15 residues in the CDR3. Germline CDR1 is MNHNS and CDR2 is SASEGT. With V trimmed by 8 bases and J by 0 bases, 6 bases remained unmatched.

This chain links TRBV2 with TRBJ1-5; 9 positions match TRBD1. CDR1 SNHLY and CDR2 FYNNEI come from the germline V gene. The CDR3 extends over 16 amino acids. Trimming took 3 bases from V and 7 from J; bases not matched to a gene: 10. The CDR3: CASSDPGQGVDQPQHF. In nucleotides, the CDR3 is TGTGCCAGCAGTGATCCGGGACAGGGAGTGGACCAGCCCCAGCATTTT.

The chain has TRBV6-1 and TRBJ2-7; the D gene is possibly TRBD2 (6 bases). CDR3 size: 14 residues. Per the germline V gene, CDR1 is MNHNS and CDR2 is SASEGT. The V and J ends lost 1 base and 11 bases respectively, with 18 bases between them. The DNA for the CDR3 is TGTGCCAGCAGTGAAGAGGGGACTGGGGCTAGAAAGTACTTC. It codes for CASSEEGTGARKYF.

This chain links TRBV5-6 with TRBJ2-7; a possible D gene is TRBD1 (6 bases). The CDR3 length is 14 residues. V shed 1 base and J shed 2 bases, with 10 bases lying between them. CDR1 SGHDT and CDR2 YYEEEE come from the germline V gene. The CDR3 coding sequence is TGTGCCAGCAGCTTGACAGGGATGACCTACGAGCAGTACTTC. As protein: CASSLTGMTYEQYF. The variable domain in full, completed from reference TRBV5-6 and TRBJ2-7, reads DAGVTQSPTHLIKTRGQQVTLRCSPKSGHDTVSWYQQALGQGPQFIFQYYEEEERQRGNFPDRFSGHQFPNYSSELNVNALLLGDSALYLCASSLTGMTYEQYFGPGTRLTVT.

The chain combines TRBV5-1 with TRBJ2-2; no definite D call. V shed 4 bases and J shed 2 bases, with 15 bases lying between them. The germline V gene has CDR1 SGHRS and CDR2 YFSETQ. The length of the CDR3 is 16 residues. The CDR3 region is CASSPYIQSNTGELFF. The CDR3 DNA is TGCGCCAGCAGCCCTTATATACAGAGTAACACCGGGGAGCTGTTTTTT.

The chain has TRBV6-5 and TRBJ2-5; 12 bases are shared with TRBD1. The CDR3 loop spans 14 amino acids. Germline CDR1 reads MNHEY; CDR2 reads SVGAGI. Germline trimming cut 8 bases from V and 5 bases from J; bases unmatched to any gene: 6. This CDR3 is CASGGQGAFETQYF. The DNA of the CDR3 is TGTGCCAGCGGGGGACAGGGGGCGTTCGAGACCCAGTACTTC.

V is TRBV5-1 and J is TRBJ2-1; D remains unclear. The ends were cut back, 0 bases at V and 0 bases at J, with 4 bases in the middle. CDR1 is SGHRS and CDR2 is YFSETQ in the germline V gene. The CDR3 spans 14 residues. The CDR3 loop reads CASSLASSYNEQFF. DNA for the CDR3: TGCGCCAGCAGCTTGGCCAGCTCCTACAATGAGCAGTTCTTC.